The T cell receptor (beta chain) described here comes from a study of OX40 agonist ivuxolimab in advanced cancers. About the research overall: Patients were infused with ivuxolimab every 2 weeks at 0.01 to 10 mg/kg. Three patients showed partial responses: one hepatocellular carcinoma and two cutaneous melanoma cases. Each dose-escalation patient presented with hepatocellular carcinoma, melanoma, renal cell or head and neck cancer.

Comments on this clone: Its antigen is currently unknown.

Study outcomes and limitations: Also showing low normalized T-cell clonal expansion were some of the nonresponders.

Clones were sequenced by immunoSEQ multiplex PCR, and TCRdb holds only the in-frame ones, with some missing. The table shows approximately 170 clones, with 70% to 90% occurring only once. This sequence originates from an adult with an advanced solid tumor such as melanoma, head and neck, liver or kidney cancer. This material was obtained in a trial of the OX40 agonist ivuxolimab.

CDR3 loop: CASSLYQTGGGEKLFF. CDR3 in DNA: TGTGCCAGCAGCTTGTACCAGACAGGGGGCGGTGAAAAACTGTTTTTT. The chain has TRBV11-3 and TRBJ1-4; 10 bases align to TRBD1. This CDR3 has 16 residues. Germline values: CDR1 SGHNT, CDR2 YENEEA. The J segment lost 7 bases and the V segment lost 3 bases, leaving 8 bases of the junction unmatched.